This T cell receptor beta chain is drawn from a study of OX40 agonist ivuxolimab in advanced cancers. Of note for this clone: One junction end does not reproduce the germline sequence, and a read error may be involved.

TCRdb keeps only in-frame clones here, not all; method: immunoSEQ multiplex PCR. This sample carries under 85,000 clones, about 86% of them seen once, and the ten largest clones take around 2.4%. CDR1 SSHAT and CDR2 FNYEAQ come from the germline V gene (reference sequence). The CDR3 is made up of 15 amino acids. The sequence was collected from an adult with an advanced solid tumor such as melanoma, head and neck, liver or kidney cancer. V gene TRBV7-7 combines with J gene TRBJ2-3; 10 bases agree with TRBD2. Material: CD4+ or CD8+ T cells sorted from blood, obtained in a trial of the OX40 agonist ivuxolimab. In DNA, the CDR3 is TGTGCTAGCAGCTTAGTAGCGGGAGGCGCAGATACGCAGTATTTT. Protein: CASSLVAGGADTQYF. The full variable domain, completed using reference TRBV7-7 and TRBJ2-3, is GAGVSQSPRYKVTKRGQDVTLRCDPISSHATLYWYQQALGQGPEFLTYFNYEAQPDKSGLPSDRFSAERPEGSISTLTIQRTEQRDSAMYRCASSLVAGGADTQYFGPGTRLTVL.